The entry that follows covers one T cell receptor beta chain sequence. TCRdb's copy holds only in-frame clones and misses some; the assay was immunoSEQ multiplex PCR. The sample has 35,000 to 45,000 clones; 88% are singletons. The data stem from a study of CD4 T cells in relation to SARS-CoV-2 and coronaviruses. The CDR3 loop spans 15 amino acids. Germline V CDR1 and CDR2: SGHNT, YYREEE (reference sequence). The ends were cut back, 4 bases at V and 6 bases at J, with 18 bases in the middle. Sequences were obtained from memory CD4+ T cells from PBMCs. This clonotype was sampled from an adult with COVID-19. This chain connects TRBV5-4 to TRBJ2-3; D is possibly TRBD1 or TRBD2 (5 bases each). CDR3 nucleotide sequence: TGTGCCAGCAGCGCGGGTGGGACGGCCGGGGATACGCAGTATTTT. Amino acid sequence: CASSAGGTAGDTQYF.